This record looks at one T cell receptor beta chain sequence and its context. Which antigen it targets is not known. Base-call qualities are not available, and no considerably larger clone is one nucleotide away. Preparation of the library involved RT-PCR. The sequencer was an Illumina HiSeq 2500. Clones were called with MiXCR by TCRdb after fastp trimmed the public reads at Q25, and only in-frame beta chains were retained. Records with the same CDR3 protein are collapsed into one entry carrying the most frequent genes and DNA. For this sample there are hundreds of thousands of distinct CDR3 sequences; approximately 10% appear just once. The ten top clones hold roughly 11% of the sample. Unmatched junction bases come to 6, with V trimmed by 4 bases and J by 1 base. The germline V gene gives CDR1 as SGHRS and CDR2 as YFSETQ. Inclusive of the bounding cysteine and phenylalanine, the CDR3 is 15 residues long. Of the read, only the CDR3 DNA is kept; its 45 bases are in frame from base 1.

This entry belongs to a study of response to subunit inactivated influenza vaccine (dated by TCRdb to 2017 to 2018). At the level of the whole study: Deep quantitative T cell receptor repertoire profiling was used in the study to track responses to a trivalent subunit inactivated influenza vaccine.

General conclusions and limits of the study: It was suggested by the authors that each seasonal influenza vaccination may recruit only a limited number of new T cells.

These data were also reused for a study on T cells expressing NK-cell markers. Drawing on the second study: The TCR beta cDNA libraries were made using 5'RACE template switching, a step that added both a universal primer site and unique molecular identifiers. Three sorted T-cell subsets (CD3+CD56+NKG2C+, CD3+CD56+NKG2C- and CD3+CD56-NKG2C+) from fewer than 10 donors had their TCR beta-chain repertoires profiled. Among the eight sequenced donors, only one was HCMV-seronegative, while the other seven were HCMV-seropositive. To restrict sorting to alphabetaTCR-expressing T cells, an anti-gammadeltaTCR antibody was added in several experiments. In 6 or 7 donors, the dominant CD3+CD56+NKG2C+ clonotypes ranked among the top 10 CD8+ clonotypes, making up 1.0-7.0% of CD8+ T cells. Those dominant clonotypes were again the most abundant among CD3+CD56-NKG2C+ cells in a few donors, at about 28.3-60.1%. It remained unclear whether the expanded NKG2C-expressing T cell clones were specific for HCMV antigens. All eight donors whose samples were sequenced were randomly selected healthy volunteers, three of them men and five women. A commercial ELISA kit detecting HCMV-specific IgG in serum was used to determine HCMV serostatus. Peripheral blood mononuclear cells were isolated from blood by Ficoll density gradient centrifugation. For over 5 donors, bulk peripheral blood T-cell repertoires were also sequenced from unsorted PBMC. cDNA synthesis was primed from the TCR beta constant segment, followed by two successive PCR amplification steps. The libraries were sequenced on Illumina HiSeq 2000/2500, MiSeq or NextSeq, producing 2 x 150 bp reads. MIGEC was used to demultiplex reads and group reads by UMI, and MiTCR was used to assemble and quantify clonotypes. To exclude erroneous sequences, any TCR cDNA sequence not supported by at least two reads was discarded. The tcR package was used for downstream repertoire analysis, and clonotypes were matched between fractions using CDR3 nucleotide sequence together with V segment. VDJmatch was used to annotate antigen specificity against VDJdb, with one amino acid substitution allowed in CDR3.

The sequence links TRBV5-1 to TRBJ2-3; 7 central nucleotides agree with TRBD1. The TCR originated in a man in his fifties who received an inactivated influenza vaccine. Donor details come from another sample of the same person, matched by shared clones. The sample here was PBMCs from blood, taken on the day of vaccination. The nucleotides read TGCGCCAGCAGCGGAAGGGACAGTCGCACAGATACGCAGTATTTT. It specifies CASSGRDSRTDTQYF.